The rows below give T cell receptor beta chains drawn from one sample of a study of T cells after yellow fever vaccination. TCRdb fed the 5' RACE reads into MiXCR, producing one record per CDR3 protein. The table records hundreds of thousands of distinct CDR3 sequences, approximately 19% of them present only once. The source was PBMCs, collected before the yellow fever booster vaccination. Receptors originate from a man in his late teens or twenties who received the YFV17D yellow fever vaccine. The CDR3 runs from the conserved cysteine through the conserved F or W. The D gene is left open where the match is weak. Clone size is stated in some rows and not others, as once, few, many or a class when expanded.

len: 13; v_gene: TRBV6-5; abundance: .; d_gene: .; j_gene: TRBJ2-2; CDR3nt: TGTGCCAGCAGGGCTACGGCGACCGGGGAGCTGTTTTTT; CDR3aa: CASRATATGELFF
len: 14; v_gene: TRBV10-3; abundance: .; d_gene: .; j_gene: TRBJ2-3; CDR3nt: TGTGCCATCAGTGAGTCGACCGATACAGATACGCAGTATTTT; CDR3aa: CAISESTDTDTQYF
len: 15; v_gene: TRBV10-3; abundance: .; d_gene: .; j_gene: TRBJ1-1; CDR3nt: TGTGCCATCACCCCGGGTGGCGTAGAAGAAACTGAAGCTTTCTTT; CDR3aa: CAITPGGVEETEAFF
len: 13; v_gene: TRBV20-1; abundance: .; d_gene: .; j_gene: TRBJ2-5; CDR3nt: TGCAGTGCTAGAGCTCCGGGCTCAGAGACCCAGTACTTC; CDR3aa: CSARAPGSETQYF
len: 18; v_gene: TRBV4-2; abundance: few; d_gene: TRBD2; j_gene: TRBJ2-3; CDR3nt: TGTGCCAGCAGCCAAGACCTAGCGGGGGGGCCCGGCACAGATACGCAGTATTTT; CDR3aa: CASSQDLAGGPGTDTQYF
len: 13; v_gene: TRBV20-1; abundance: few; d_gene: .; j_gene: TRBJ2-7; CDR3nt: TGCAGTGCTACTCCGGGCCCAACCTACGAGCAGTACTTC; CDR3aa: CSATPGPTYEQYF
len: 13; v_gene: TRBV6-5; abundance: .; d_gene: .; j_gene: TRBJ1-2; CDR3nt: TGTGCCAGCAGTTACGGGGCGGACTATGGCTACACCTTC; CDR3aa: CASSYGADYGYTF
len: 17; v_gene: TRBV6-2/TRBV6-3; abundance: .; d_gene: .; j_gene: TRBJ2-2; CDR3nt: TGTGCCAGCAGTTACTCGATTGATCAGGGGCTCACCGGGGAGCTGTTTTTT; CDR3aa: CASSYSIDQGLTGELFF
len: 16; v_gene: TRBV7-9; abundance: .; d_gene: TRBD2; j_gene: TRBJ2-2; CDR3nt: TGTGCCAGCAGCCCTCAAGCGGGGGAGAACACCGGGGAGCTGTTTTTT; CDR3aa: CASSPQAGENTGELFF
len: 11; v_gene: TRBV7-2; abundance: many; d_gene: .; j_gene: TRBJ2-3; CDR3nt: TGTGCCAGCAGCTCCACAGATACGCAGTATTTT; CDR3aa: CASSSTDTQYF
len: 16; v_gene: TRBV5-6; abundance: .; d_gene: .; j_gene: TRBJ1-1; CDR3nt: TGTGCCAGCAGCTTGGCCTGGGCTGGGGCAAACACTGAAGCTTTCTTT; CDR3aa: CASSLAWAGANTEAFF
len: 16; v_gene: TRBV7-9; abundance: many; d_gene: TRBD2; j_gene: TRBJ2-3; CDR3nt: TGTGCCAGCAGCTTCCCGACGGGGGGGCCGACAGATACGCAGTATTTT; CDR3aa: CASSFPTGGPTDTQYF
len: 15; v_gene: TRBV30; abundance: .; d_gene: TRBD2; j_gene: TRBJ2-5; CDR3nt: TGTGCCTGGAGCGATTGGACTAGCGGGCAAGAGACCCAGTACTTC; CDR3aa: CAWSDWTSGQETQYF
len: 14; v_gene: TRBV7-2; abundance: .; d_gene: .; j_gene: TRBJ2-1; CDR3nt: TGTGCCAGCAGCTCAGGGCGGTATGCGAATGAGCAGTTCTTC; CDR3aa: CASSSGRYANEQFF
len: 12; v_gene: TRBV12-3/TRBV12-4; abundance: few; d_gene: .; j_gene: TRBJ2-1; CDR3nt: TGTGCCAGCAGTCCCCAGAACAATGAGCAGTTCTTC; CDR3aa: CASSPQNNEQFF
len: 14; v_gene: TRBV9; abundance: .; d_gene: .; j_gene: TRBJ1-2; CDR3nt: TGTGCCAGCAGCGCAATTGGTAGCGTCCGGGGCTACACCTTC; CDR3aa: CASSAIGSVRGYTF
len: 11; v_gene: TRBV20-1; abundance: few; d_gene: .; j_gene: TRBJ2-5; CDR3nt: TGCAGTGCTAGGGTGCGGGACACGGAGTACTTC; CDR3aa: CSARVRDTEYF
len: 16; v_gene: TRBV7-2; abundance: .; d_gene: TRBD2; j_gene: TRBJ2-5; CDR3nt: TGTGCCAGCAGCCTGACTAGCGTTGGGATCCAAGAGACCCAGTACTTC; CDR3aa: CASSLTSVGIQETQYF
len: 12; v_gene: TRBV10-3; abundance: few; d_gene: .; j_gene: TRBJ2-7; CDR3nt: TGTGCCATCAGCCGGGACAACTACGAGCAGTACTTC; CDR3aa: CAISRDNYEQYF
len: 16; v_gene: TRBV4-3; abundance: .; d_gene: .; j_gene: TRBJ1-1; CDR3nt: TGCGCCAGCAGCCAAGCACCCCAGGGGATGAACACTGAAGCTTTCTTT; CDR3aa: CASSQAPQGMNTEAFF
len: 15; v_gene: TRBV4-2; abundance: .; d_gene: .; j_gene: TRBJ1-5; CDR3nt: TGTGCCAGCAGCCAAGCGGAACTAAGCAATCAGCCCCAGCATTTT; CDR3aa: CASSQAELSNQPQHF
len: 15; v_gene: TRBV7-3; abundance: few; d_gene: .; j_gene: TRBJ2-3; CDR3nt: TGTGCCAGCAGCACCCCGGGACATAGCACAGATACGCAGTATTTT; CDR3aa: CASSTPGHSTDTQYF
len: 16; v_gene: TRBV6-5; abundance: .; d_gene: .; j_gene: TRBJ2-6; CDR3nt: TGTGCCAGCAGTTACTCGATCGGAGCTGGGGCCAACGTCCTGACTTTC; CDR3aa: CASSYSIGAGANVLTF
len: 15; v_gene: TRBV3-1; abundance: .; d_gene: .; j_gene: TRBJ2-1; CDR3nt: TGTGCCAGCAGCTGGCCCGGAGGTGTGGGGGATGAGCAGTTCTTC; CDR3aa: CASSWPGGVGDEQFF
len: 13; v_gene: TRBV27; abundance: few; d_gene: TRBD1; j_gene: TRBJ1-1; CDR3nt: TGTGCCAGCAGTTTCGGGACAGGCACTGAAGCTTTCTTT; CDR3aa: CASSFGTGTEAFF
len: 14; v_gene: TRBV15; abundance: .; d_gene: .; j_gene: TRBJ1-1; CDR3nt: TGTGCCACCAGCACCGGCGCATCCGGCACTGAAGCTTTCTTT; CDR3aa: CATSTGASGTEAFF
len: 19; v_gene: TRBV4-2; abundance: .; d_gene: .; j_gene: TRBJ1-2; CDR3nt: TGTGCCAGCAGCCAGTTCTCCCAAATTGGGCCGGGCGGTGGCTATGGCTACACCTTC; CDR3aa: CASSQFSQIGPGGGYGYTF
len: 17; v_gene: TRBV11-3; abundance: .; d_gene: TRBD1; j_gene: TRBJ2-3; CDR3nt: TGTGCCAGCAGCCAGGGGGTGTGGGACAGGGGTGAGGATACGCAGTATTTT; CDR3aa: CASSQGVWDRGEDTQYF
len: 15; v_gene: TRBV7-9; abundance: .; d_gene: .; j_gene: TRBJ2-3; CDR3nt: TGTGCCAGCAGCGAACGGGACGGCCCCACAGATACGCAGTATTTT; CDR3aa: CASSERDGPTDTQYF
len: 17; v_gene: TRBV6-5; abundance: .; d_gene: .; j_gene: TRBJ1-1; CDR3nt: TGTGCCAGCAGTTATTCCCGTCGAGGGGGAATGAACACTGAAGCTTTCTTT; CDR3aa: CASSYSRRGGMNTEAFF
len: 13; v_gene: TRBV29-1; abundance: few; d_gene: .; j_gene: TRBJ1-1; CDR3nt: TGCAGCGTTGTAGGGCAACTTCGGGTTGAAGCTTTCTTT; CDR3aa: CSVVGQLRVEAFF
len: 15; v_gene: TRBV28; abundance: few; d_gene: TRBD2; j_gene: TRBJ2-3; CDR3nt: TGTGCCAGCAGTCGTAGCGGGGCACGTGCAGATACGCAGTATTTT; CDR3aa: CASSRSGARADTQYF
len: 16; v_gene: TRBV5-1; abundance: few; d_gene: TRBD2; j_gene: TRBJ2-3; CDR3nt: TGCGCCAGCAGCTGGACTAGCGGGGGGCCCACAGATACGCAGTATTTT; CDR3aa: CASSWTSGGPTDTQYF
len: 14; v_gene: TRBV18; abundance: .; d_gene: .; j_gene: TRBJ2-1; CDR3nt: TGTGCCAGCTCACCCCCCCAGGTAGACAATGAGCAGTTCTTC; CDR3aa: CASSPPQVDNEQFF
len: 14; v_gene: TRBV6-6; abundance: .; d_gene: TRBD2; j_gene: TRBJ2-4; CDR3nt: TGTGCCAGCTATGGCGGGGAGGGCAAAAACATTCAGTACTTC; CDR3aa: CASYGGEGKNIQYF